Presented here are 8 T cell receptor beta chains from one specimen sequenced in a study of blood T cells in healthy people across ages. Using a J-beta primer mix together with a sample-barcoded 5' primer, a second PCR was run for roughly 6 to 12 cycles. TCRdb analysed the 5' RACE reads with MiXCR anew, one entry per CDR3 protein. The sample includes 850,000 or so distinct CDR3 sequences, more than 25% of them seen just once. Sequenced: blood. Source of these receptors: a woman over 75 in good health.

This clonotype was counted at least ten times. The chain has TRBV29-1 and TRBJ1-2, with 7 bases aligning to TRBD1. The ends lost 3 bases at V and 2 bases at J; junction bases unmatched: 9. Germline assignment: CDR1 SQVTM and CDR2 ANQGSEA. There are 15 residues in the CDR3. CDR3 residues: CSVDRPGQPNYGYTF. The CDR3 DNA follows: TGCAGCGTTGATCGGCCGGGACAGCCCAACTATGGCTACACCTTC.

This clonotype was seen many times. The chain joins TRBV25-1 to TRBJ2-4, with a weak D call TRBD2 (7 bases). V lost 4 bases, J lost 0 bases, and 13 bases lay in between. The length of the CDR3 is 16 residues. In germline, CDR1 is MGHDK, CDR2 SYGVNS. The CDR3 spells CASSGGGGVAKNIQYF. The CDR3 region has the DNA TGTGCCAGCAGTGGAGGGGGGGGAGTAGCCAAAAACATTCAGTACTTC.

This clonotype was detected ten times or more. V and J are TRBV25-1 and TRBJ1-6, with D tentatively TRBD1 (6 bases). With 2 bases removed from V and 4 bases from J, the gap between germline ends came to 6 bases. This CDR3 is built from 14 residues. Germline CDR1 reads MGHDK; CDR2 reads SYGVNS. This chain's CDR3 is CASSEQGYNSPLHF. The DNA of the CDR3 is TGTGCCAGCAGTGAACAGGGGTATAATTCACCCCTCCACTTT.

The sample holds a few counts of this clonotype. At one end, the junction sequence differs from germline, possibly due to a read error. V is TRBV20-1 and J is TRBJ2-3; 8 nucleotides match TRBD2. The CDR3 is made up of 17 amino acids. The germline V gene has CDR1 DFQATT and CDR2 SNEGSKA (reference sequence). CDR3 in DNA: TGCGGTGCTAGGGCGGGTCCGGGACTAGGTTTCCCAGATACGCAGTATTTT. The encoded protein is CGARAGPGLGFPDTQYF.

The chain carries TRBV19 and TRBJ1-4, with no clear D. The CDR3 extends over 14 amino acids. Trimming took off 5 bases at V and 8 bases at J, with 15 bases between the two ends. CDR1 LNHDA and CDR2 SQIVND come from the germline V gene (reference sequence). CDR3 bases: TGTGCCAGTAGTGATTGGGTCTTTGCGGAAAAACTGTTTTTT. This sequence encodes CASSDWVFAEKLFF.

In this sample, this clonotype turned up many times. The chain uses TRBV7-2 and TRBJ1-4, with a tentative D call TRBD1 (6 bases). V was cut by 2 bases and J by 8 bases, with 18 bases left in between. This CDR3 has 16 residues. The germline CDR1 and CDR2 sequences are SGHTA and FQGNSA. CDR3 DNA sequence: TGTGCCAGCAGCTTACCCGGGCCCGGGGGGGGCGAAAAACTGTTTTTT. Translating it yields CASSLPGPGGGEKLFF.

This clonotype was counted between two and nine times. The V and J genes are TRBV6-2 or TRBV6-3 and TRBJ1-1; TRBD1 matches 7 bases. This CDR3 is built from 14 residues. V shed 7 bases and J 1 base; nucleotides not matched to a gene: 6. Germline CDR1 is MNHEY and CDR2 is SVGEGT. The CDR3 loop reads CASTLGQPNTEAFF. The CDR3 DNA reads as TGTGCCAGCACCTTGGGACAGCCGAACACTGAAGCTTTCTTT.

The chain couples TRBV6-2 or TRBV6-3 to TRBJ1-1; 8 bases match TRBD1. The CDR3 has 14 amino acids. Per germline, CDR1 MNHEY and CDR2 SVGEGT. V shed 5 bases and J 4 bases; nucleotides not matched to a gene: 6. The CDR3 nucleotides are TGTGCCAGCAGTAGACAGGGGAAGGGCACTGAAGCTTTCTTT. This sequence encodes CASSRQGKGTEAFF.